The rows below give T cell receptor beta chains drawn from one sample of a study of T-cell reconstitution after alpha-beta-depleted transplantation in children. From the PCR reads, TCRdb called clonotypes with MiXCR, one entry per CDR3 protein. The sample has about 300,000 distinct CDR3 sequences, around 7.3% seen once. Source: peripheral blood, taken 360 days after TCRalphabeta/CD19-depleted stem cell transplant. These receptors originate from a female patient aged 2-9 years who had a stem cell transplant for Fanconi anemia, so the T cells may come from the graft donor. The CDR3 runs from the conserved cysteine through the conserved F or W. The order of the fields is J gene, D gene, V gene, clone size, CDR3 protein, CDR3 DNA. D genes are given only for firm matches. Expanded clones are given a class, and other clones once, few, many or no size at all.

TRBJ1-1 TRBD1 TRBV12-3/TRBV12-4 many CASSEQGAYTEAFF TGTGCCAGCAGCGAACAGGGGGCTTACACTGAAGCTTTCTTT
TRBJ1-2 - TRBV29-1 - CSVGPSSYGGYTF TGCAGCGTGGGGCCCTCGTCCTACGGAGGCTACACCTTC
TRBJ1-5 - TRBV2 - CASSGRAPGSQPQHF TGTGCCAGCAGCGGCCGGGCCCCGGGAAGCCAGCCCCAGCATTTT
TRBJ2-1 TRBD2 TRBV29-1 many CSLGTSGPDNEQFF TGCAGCCTTGGGACTAGCGGGCCTGACAATGAGCAGTTCTTC
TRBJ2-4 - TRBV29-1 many CSVGDGGGKNIQYF TGCAGCGTCGGGGACGGGGGCGGCAAAAACATTCAGTACTTC
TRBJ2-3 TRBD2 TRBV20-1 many CSPLAGSTDTQYF TGCAGTCCTCTAGCGGGGAGCACAGATACGCAGTATTTT
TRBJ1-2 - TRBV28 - CASNWGHGYGYTF TGTGCCAGCAACTGGGGGCACGGCTATGGCTACACCTTC
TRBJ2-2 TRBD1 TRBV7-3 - CASSLRAGGAAGELFF TGTGCCAGCAGCTTAAGGGCAGGGGGCGCGGCCGGGGAGCTGTTTTTT
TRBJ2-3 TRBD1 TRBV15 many CATRVDRGTDTQYF TGTGCCACCAGGGTGGACAGGGGCACAGATACGCAGTATTTT
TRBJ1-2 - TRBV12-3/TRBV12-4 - CASRPPGLWGYTF TGTGCCAGCAGGCCTCCGGGACTCTGGGGCTACACCTTC
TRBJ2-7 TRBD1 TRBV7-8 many CASSLFPTGISSYEQYF TGTGCCAGCAGCTTATTCCCGACAGGGATAAGCTCCTACGAGCAGTACTTC